The 32 T cell receptor beta chains reported below all come from one sample, sequenced in a study of blood T cell repertoires in COVID-19. The repertoire was sequenced with immunoSEQ multiplex PCR; TCRdb's copy has only in-frame clones and lacks some. The table lists around 290,000 clones, around 87% of them singletons. Sequenced material: peripheral blood. The receptors were gathered from a woman aged 50 to 60 who had recovered from COVID-19.

V usage is TRBV27 and J usage is TRBJ2-7, with a possible D match to TRBD1 (7 bases). Germline CDR1 reads MNHEY; CDR2 reads SMNVEV (reference sequence). The germline V and J ends were trimmed by 8 bases and 2 bases, with 10 bases remaining between them. CDR3 length: 12 amino acids. In nucleotides, the CDR3 is TGTGCCAGCGCGGGGACAGCCTACGAGCAGTACTTC. It codes for CASAGTAYEQYF.

The V and J genes are TRBV2 and TRBJ2-1; TRBD1 aligns across 7 bases. Germline V CDR1 and CDR2: SNHLY, FYNNEI. The CDR3 spans 14 residues. V lost 7 bases and J lost 1; bases outside the gene matches: 4. This CDR3 reads CASTNRGSYNEQFF. The DNA for the CDR3 is TGTGCCAGCACCAACAGGGGTTCCTACAATGAGCAGTTCTTC.

This clone was seen a single time. V usage is TRBV3-1 (or the pseudogene TRBV3-2) and J usage is TRBJ1-6; D uncertain. The CDR3 is 15 residues long. Germline assignment: CDR1 LGHDT and CDR2 YNNKEL (reference sequence). The germline V and J ends were trimmed by 1 base and 8 bases, with 12 bases remaining between them. CDR3 loop: CASSQGRTRDSPLHF. The CDR3 coding sequence is TGTGCCAGCAGCCAAGGGAGGACGAGGGATTCACCCCTCCACTTT.

The rearrangement links TRBV7-8 to TRBJ2-7; D perhaps matches TRBD2 (5 bases). The CDR3 totals 15 residues. Germline V gene data show CDR1 as SGHVS and CDR2 as FQNEAQ. Trimming cost V 5 bases and J 5 bases, with 19 bases left between them. The CDR3 reads CASSIRTTRAHEQYF. The CDR3 DNA sequence: TGTGCCAGCAGCATAAGGACCACTAGGGCCCACGAGCAGTACTTC.

This chain joins TRBV3-1 (or the pseudogene TRBV3-2) and TRBJ1-2, with TRBD1 as a possible D gene (6 bases). Germline-derived CDR1 and CDR2 are LGHDT and YNNKEL (reference sequence). This CDR3 is 15 amino acids long. V lost 5 bases and J lost 7, with 20 bases in between. This CDR3 is CASSTDRSTVRGYTF. The CDR3 nucleotides are TGTGCCAGCAGCACAGACAGGTCCACTGTACGTGGCTACACCTTC.

The chain carries TRBV5-1 and TRBJ2-7; TRBD2 agrees at 9 bases. This CDR3 is built from 14 residues. Germline-derived CDR1 and CDR2 are SGHRS and YFSETQ. V dropped 4 bases and J dropped 2; count of bases not matched to a gene: 4. CDR3 coding DNA: TGCGCCAGCAGCGGTAGCGGGGGAGCCTACGAGCAGTACTTC. It specifies CASSGSGGAYEQYF.

The chain links TRBV19 to TRBJ1-1; D not certain. The CDR3 loop spans 14 amino acids. The germline gives CDR1 LNHDA, CDR2 SQIVND (reference sequence). The V gene lost 3 bases and the J gene lost 4 bases, with 12 bases spanning the gap. CDR3 region: CASSIANRVTEAFF. The CDR3 DNA reads as TGTGCCAGTAGTATTGCGAACCGAGTCACTGAAGCTTTCTTT.

The rearrangement uses TRBV27 and TRBJ1-1; 8 bases agree with TRBD1. The J segment lost 3 bases and the V segment lost 7 bases, leaving 7 bases of the junction unmatched. The CDR3 runs 14 residues. Germline V gene lookup returns CDR1 MNHEY and CDR2 SMNVEV (reference sequence). The CDR3: CASKAGGRYTEAFF. The CDR3 nucleotides read TGTGCCAGCAAGGCAGGGGGCAGGTACACTGAAGCTTTCTTT.

This chain joins TRBV4-1 and TRBJ2-5, with 8 bases lining up with TRBD1. With 3 bases clipped from V and 2 bases from J, the junction kept 2 bases outside the gene matches. Germline CDR1 reads MGHRA; CDR2 reads YSYEKL. The CDR3 is 14 residues long. The CDR3 is CASSQDRAQETQYF. The CDR3 nucleotides read TGCGCCAGCAGCCAGGACAGGGCTCAAGAGACCCAGTACTTC.

In its sample, this clone was seen a few times. The chain joins TRBV6-5 to TRBJ1-1; D is uncertain. V shed 0 bases and J shed 2 bases, with 13 bases lying between them. The length of the CDR3 is 16 residues. Germline CDR1 and CDR2: MNHEY and SVGAGI. As DNA, the CDR3 is TGTGCCAGCAGTTACTCGACGGGTTCGGGTAACACTGAAGCTTTCTTT. This encodes CASSYSTGSGNTEAFF.

The J gene is TRBJ2-5, the V gene TRBV3-1 (or the pseudogene TRBV3-2), with D tentatively TRBD1 (5 bases). The V and J ends lost 0 bases and 7 bases respectively, with 15 bases between them. CDR1 is LGHDT and CDR2 is YNNKEL in the germline V gene (reference sequence). The CDR3 has 15 amino acids. CDR3 nucleotide sequence: TGTGCCAGCAGCCAAGATATAGACAGTCAATGGACCCAGTACTTC. It codes for CASSQDIDSQWTQYF.

The rearrangement joins TRBV27 to TRBJ2-3, with 8 positions matching TRBD1. V lost 8 bases to trimming and J lost 8 bases; unmatched junction nucleotides: 15. Germline V gene lookup returns CDR1 MNHEY and CDR2 SMNVEV (reference sequence). The CDR3 totals 15 residues. Here the CDR3 reads CASGVDRGPSGTQYF. The CDR3 nucleotides read TGTGCCAGCGGGGTAGACAGGGGCCCCTCTGGTACGCAGTATTTT.

The chain recombines TRBV28 with TRBJ1-1; TRBD1 is a possible D gene (5 bases). The CDR3 is made up of 13 amino acids. V lost 5 bases to trimming and J lost 6 bases, with 13 bases between them. The germline CDR1 and CDR2 sequences are MDHEN and SYDVKM. CDR3 nucleotides: TGTGCCAGCAGTGTCCGGCAGGGCTCTGAAGCTTTCTTT. Encoded protein: CASSVRQGSEAFF.

The chain has TRBV28 and TRBJ2-1; 9 bases agree with TRBD1. CDR1 and CDR2 from the germline V gene are MDHEN and SYDVKM. The CDR3 runs to 16 residues. The V gene end was trimmed by 6 bases and the J gene end by 2 bases; junction bases not matched to a gene: 8. The CDR3 loop reads CASSNPRQGAYNEQFF. CDR3 nucleotide sequence: TGTGCCAGCAGCAATCCCCGACAGGGGGCCTACAATGAGCAGTTCTTC.

The CDR3 coding sequence is TGTGCCAGCAGTGAAGAGGGGGGGGCCGGGGAGCTGTTTTTT. Translating it yields CASSEEGGAGELFF. The chain uses TRBV2 and TRBJ2-2, with a tentative D call TRBD2 (7 bases). V gave up 1 base and J gave up 6 bases, with 9 bases separating them. The CDR3 has 14 amino acids. Germline V gene lookup returns CDR1 SNHLY and CDR2 FYNNEI.

The genes are TRBV7-8 and TRBJ2-1, with 10 bases aligning to TRBD2. Trimming removed 6 bases from V and 4 bases from J; junction bases left unmatched: 9. In germline, CDR1 is SGHVS, CDR2 FQNEAQ. The CDR3 sequence is 16 residues long. The CDR3 loop reads CASRLRPSGGYNEQFF. As DNA, the CDR3 is TGTGCCAGCAGGTTGCGGCCTAGCGGGGGTTACAATGAGCAGTTCTTC.

V and J are TRBV28 and TRBJ1-5, with D perhaps matching TRBD1 (6 bases). Germline loops: CDR1 MDHEN, CDR2 SYDVKM. The V end lost 5 bases, the J end lost 3 bases, and 14 bases lay between the germline ends. The CDR3 contains 15 residues. Written as DNA, the CDR3 is TGTGCCAGCAGTCGGAACTCGGGACACAATCAGCCCCAGCATTTT. Translation gives CASSRNSGHNQPQHF. The full variable domain, with the rest looked up from reference TRBV28 and TRBJ1-5, is DVKVTQSSRYLVKRTGEKVFLECVQDMDHENMFWYRQDPGLGLRLIYFSYDVKMKEKGDIPEGYSVSREKKERFSLILESASTNQTSMYLCASSRNSGHNQPQHFGDGTRLSIL.

The rearrangement uses TRBV3-1 (or the pseudogene TRBV3-2) and TRBJ2-7, with 12 bases fitting TRBD2. The CDR3 extends over 14 amino acids. J was trimmed by 7 bases and V by 2 bases; bases with no gene match: 3. Per germline, CDR1 LGHDT and CDR2 YNNKEL (reference sequence). This chain's CDR3 is CASSQLAGGNEQYF. The CDR3 coding sequence is TGTGCCAGCAGCCAACTAGCGGGAGGGAATGAGCAGTACTTC.

The rearrangement uses TRBV6-6 and TRBJ2-7; D unresolved. Germline CDR1 is MNHNY and CDR2 is SVGAGI (reference sequence). This CDR3 has 15 amino acids. The V end lost 3 bases, the J end lost 3 bases, and 15 bases lay between the germline ends. In DNA, the CDR3 is TGTGCCAGCAGTTATAGCCGGTTGGGTAACTACGAGCAGTACTTC. Translating it yields CASSYSRLGNYEQYF.

This clone occurred once. The chain employs TRBV7-2 and TRBJ2-1; 8 bases are shared with TRBD2. Germline CDR1 is SGHTA and CDR2 is FQGNSA. With 5 bases clipped from V and 4 bases from J, the junction kept 16 bases outside the gene matches. The CDR3 has 18 residues. This CDR3 is CASSHPTGRAFGYNEQFF. The CDR3 DNA follows: TGTGCCAGCAGCCACCCCACCGGGAGGGCCTTCGGTTACAATGAGCAGTTCTTC. Supplemented by reference TRBV7-2 and TRBJ2-1, the full variable domain reads GAGVSQSPSNKVTEKGKDVELRCDPISGHTALYWYRQSLGQGLEFLIYFQGNSAPDKSGLPSDRFSAERTGGSVSTLTIQRTQQEDSAVYLCASSHPTGRAFGYNEQFFGPGTRLTVL.

The genes are TRBV3-1 (or the pseudogene TRBV3-2) and TRBJ2-1; 9 bases map to TRBD2. CDR1 is LGHDT, CDR2 YNNKEL, per germline (reference sequence). CDR3 size: 17 residues. V gave up 1 base and J gave up 4 bases; unmatched junction bases: 8. In DNA, the CDR3 is TGTGCCAGCAGCCAAGTGCTCAGCGGGGGGCTGTACAATGAGCAGTTCTTC. Amino acids: CASSQVLSGGLYNEQFF.

The chain joins TRBV6-1 to TRBJ1-2; 7 bases map to TRBD1. Germline V CDR1 and CDR2: MNHNS, SASEGT. The CDR3 contains 14 residues. V lost 2 bases and J lost 4; bases outside the gene matches: 4. The CDR3 coding sequence is TGTGCCAGCAGTGAAAGCAGGACAGGCTATGGCTACACCTTC. Residues: CASSESRTGYGYTF.

The rearrangement joins TRBV5-5 to TRBJ1-2; D gene ambiguous. Germline-derived CDR1 and CDR2 are SGHKS and YYEKEE (reference sequence). The CDR3 is 16 amino acids. Trimming pared 3 bases from V and 4 bases from J, leaving 19 bases between. CDR3 in DNA: TGTGCCAGCAGCTCGCTTAGGTTCGGGGTTGGCTATGGCTACACCTTC. This codes for CASSSLRFGVGYGYTF.

A few counts support this clone. V is TRBV7-9 and J is TRBJ2-7; 10 bases line up with TRBD1. The CDR3 runs 14 residues. The V gene end was trimmed by 7 bases and the J gene end by 3 bases; junction bases not matched to a gene: 6. Germline V CDR1 and CDR2: SEHNR, FQNEAQ (reference sequence). The chain's CDR3 is CASNAGTGDYEQYF. The CDR3 DNA reads as TGTGCCAGCAATGCCGGGACAGGGGACTACGAGCAGTACTTC.

The chain carries TRBV7-7 and TRBJ2-7, with TRBD1 identical over 7 bases. Germline V gives CDR1 SSHAT, CDR2 FNYEAQ (reference sequence). The CDR3 sequence is 13 residues long. Losses at the gene ends were 1 base for V and 4 bases for J; bases not matched to a gene: 1. CDR3 coding DNA: TGTGCCAGCAGCTTAGAACAGGGGTACGAGCAGTACTTC. Amino acid sequence: CASSLEQGYEQYF. The whole variable domain, filled in from reference TRBV7-7 and TRBJ2-7, reads GAGVSQSPRYKVTKRGQDVTLRCDPISSHATLYWYQQALGQGPEFLTYFNYEAQPDKSGLPSDRFSAERPEGSISTLTIQRTEQRDSAMYRCASSLEQGYEQYFGPGTRLTVT.

This clone was recorded only once. The V gene is TRBV2, the J gene TRBJ1-1; D gene uncertain. V was shortened by 6 bases and J by 7 bases, with 12 bases between the two germline ends. The CDR3 has 12 residues. The germline gives CDR1 SNHLY, CDR2 FYNNEI. Here the CDR3 DNA reads TGTGCCAGCAGCGCCCACCTCGGTGAAGCTTTCTTT. It yields the protein CASSAHLGEAFF. The full variable domain, in which reference TRBV2 and TRBJ1-1 provide the parts outside the CDR3, is EPEVTQTPSHQVTQMGQEVILRCVPISNHLYFYWYRQILGQKVEFLVSFYNNEISEKSEIFDDQFSVERPDGSNFTLKIRSTKLEDSAMYFCASSAHLGEAFFGQGTRLTVV.

The chain has TRBV7-2 and TRBJ1-1, with 7 bases identical to TRBD1. CDR3 size: 14 residues. V lost 1 base to trimming and J lost 7 bases; unmatched junction nucleotides: 6. Germline V lookup: CDR1 SGHTA, CDR2 FQGNSA. In DNA form, the CDR3 reads TGTGCCAGCAGCTTAGAGGGGGCGGTCGGTGAAGCTTTCTTT. Its translation is CASSLEGAVGEAFF. Full variable domain (outside the CDR3, taken from reference TRBV7-2 and TRBJ1-1): GAGVSQSPSNKVTEKGKDVELRCDPISGHTALYWYRQSLGQGLEFLIYFQGNSAPDKSGLPSDRFSAERTGGSVSTLTIQRTQQEDSAVYLCASSLEGAVGEAFFGQGTRLTVV.

This sequence joins TRBV24-1 and TRBJ2-1; TRBD1 matches 8 bases. J lost 4 bases, V lost 5 bases, and 12 bases had no gene match. Germline CDR1 KGHDR, CDR2 SFDVKD. This CDR3 is built from 17 residues. CDR3 sequence: CATSGQGSRTSYNEQFF. In DNA, the CDR3 is TGTGCCACCAGTGGACAGGGGTCCCGAACAAGTTACAATGAGCAGTTCTTC.

The chain uses TRBV19 and TRBJ2-1; D gene uncertain. Trimming cost V 5 bases and J 0 bases, with 8 bases left between them. The CDR3 loop spans 14 amino acids. The V gene's germline CDR1 is LNHDA and CDR2 SQIVND (reference sequence). The CDR3 bases are TGTGCCAGTAGTCCCATTTCCTCCTACAATGAGCAGTTCTTC. Protein product: CASSPISSYNEQFF.

This sequence joins TRBV28 and TRBJ2-4; 10 bases align to TRBD1. The CDR3 has 14 residues. CDR1 and CDR2 from the germline V gene are MDHEN and SYDVKM. The ends lost 5 bases at V and 6 bases at J; junction bases unmatched: 4. For the CDR3, the DNA is TGTGCCAGCAGTACGGGACAGGGGACAAACATTCAGTACTTC. Protein: CASSTGQGTNIQYF.

In this sample, this clone turned up once. The chain recombines TRBV20-1 with TRBJ1-2; 9 bases align to TRBD1. The ends lost 5 bases at V and 8 bases at J; junction bases unmatched: 3. There are 11 residues in the CDR3. CDR1 and CDR2 from the germline V gene are DFQATT and SNEGSKA (reference sequence). The CDR3 coding sequence is TGCAGTGCTGGGACAGGGCAAGGCTACACCTTC. Encoded protein: CSAGTGQGYTF.

The chain has TRBV10-3 and TRBJ2-1; D is unresolved. CDR1 and CDR2 (germline): ENHRY, SYGVKD. The V end lost 6 bases, the J end lost 7 bases, and 13 bases lay between the germline ends. The CDR3 is made up of 13 amino acids. The CDR3 bases are TGTGCCATCAGGGAGAGGCAGGTGAATGAGCAGTTCTTC. This encodes CAIRERQVNEQFF.